This T cell receptor (beta chain) was observed in a study of regulatory T cells in long-lasting Graves disease. There are many counts of this clonotype. The antigen is undetermined. Study-wide results and caveats: TRBV28, TRBJ1-2 and TRBJ2-5 were favored in persistent disease. Whereas new patients shared 966 public clonotypes, persistent patients shared more, at under 3,500.

Researchers made TCR beta libraries by using iRepertoire HTBI primers and running Arm-PCR on CDR3 regions. TCRdb reanalysed the multiplex PCR reads using MiXCR and keeps one entry per CDR3 protein. The profile covers 620,000 or so distinct CDR3 sequences, with approximately 15% appearing a single time and about 18% taken by the ten largest. The time point denotes: newly diagnosed GD, antithyroid drugs for less than 3 months. Construction of the TCR library relied on RNA isolated from PBMCs. Clinicians diagnosed Graves' disease using American Thyroid Association guidelines. CDR3 length equals 14 residues. The germline CDR1 and CDR2 sequences are GTSNPN and SVGIG (reference sequence). Trimming cost V 0 bases and J 5 bases, with 13 bases left between them. These same data were also listed under a study on T cells in Graves' hyperthyroidism and ophthalmopathy.

The TCR was taken from a woman aged 30 to 39 with Graves disease. The chain employs TRBV30 and TRBJ1-2; D is unresolved. Specimen: peripheral blood mononuclear cells (PBMCs), collected at new diagnosis, from a patient treated with antithyroid drugs. The CDR3 nucleotides are TGTGCCTGGAGTGTAGGGTCGGGTCGGTATGGCTACACCTTC. Protein product: CAWSVGSGRYGYTF.